The next 29 T cell receptor beta chains were all read from a single sample in a study of T cell repertoires in cytomegalovirus infection. TCRdb called the reads again in MiXCR, with one record for every CDR3 protein. The sample holds some 180,000 distinct CDR3 sequences, 8% to 10% seen once. Sequencing used PBMCs. These receptors were collected from a human donor in good health (CMV status not recorded). Some clones in this sample may be carry-over from other donors' samples.

There are many counts of this clonotype. The rearrangement uses TRBV7-2 and TRBJ2-1, with TRBD2 matching over 11 bases. V lost 0 bases to trimming and J lost 10 bases; unmatched junction nucleotides: 8. The CDR3 is 16 residues long. Germline values: CDR1 SGHTA, CDR2 FQGNSA. DNA for the CDR3: TGTGCCAGCAGCTTAGCCCCTAGCGGGGGGCGTGGGGAGCAGTTCTTC. It translates to CASSLAPSGGRGEQFF.

This clonotype came up many times. The chain carries TRBV6-2 or TRBV6-3 and TRBJ2-1; 11 nucleotides agree with TRBD1. This CDR3 is built from 15 residues. J was trimmed by 6 bases and V by 6 bases; bases with no gene match: 7. Germline CDR1 is MNHEY and CDR2 is SVGEGT. The CDR3 nucleotides are TGTGCCAGCAGATTCGGACAGGGGGCGAGCAATGAGCAGTTCTTC. It translates to CASRFGQGASNEQFF.

This chain uses TRBV20-1 with TRBJ2-1; 9 positions agree with TRBD2. With 1 base clipped from V and 0 bases from J, the junction kept 7 bases outside the gene matches. Germline CDR1 reads DFQATT; CDR2 reads SNEGSKA (reference sequence). The CDR3 sequence is 17 residues long. CDR3 in DNA: TGCAGTGCTAGAGGTTTCCTAGCGGGATCCTCCTACAATGAGCAGTTCTTC. It specifies CSARGFLAGSSYNEQFF.

This clonotype was recorded many times. The rearrangement joins TRBV7-9 to TRBJ1-6; D not resolved. This CDR3 is built from 15 residues. CDR1 and CDR2 (germline): SEHNR, FQNEAQ (reference sequence). V was clipped by 5 bases and J by 8 bases, with 16 bases between them. The chain's CDR3 is CASSPVEASDSPLHF. CDR3 coding DNA: TGTGCCAGCAGCCCGGTTGAAGCGTCTGATTCACCCCTCCACTTT.

This clonotype has only a few counts. The chain carries TRBV20-1 and TRBJ1-2; unclear D gene. The CDR3 is 14 residues long. Trimming removed 2 bases from V and 3 bases from J, with 13 bases in between. Germline CDR1 is DFQATT and CDR2 is SNEGSKA (reference sequence). The CDR3 sequence: CSARPSGSYYGYTF. In DNA, the CDR3 is TGCAGTGCTAGACCGTCGGGGTCCTACTATGGCTACACCTTC.

The chain employs TRBV4-3 and TRBJ1-3; unclear D gene. Germline loops: CDR1 LGHNA, CDR2 YSLEER. This CDR3 contains 19 residues. The germline V and J ends were trimmed by 0 bases and 3 bases, with 21 bases remaining between them. The CDR3 region is CASSQDRVVIWTNGNTIYF. CDR3 DNA: TGCGCCAGCAGCCAAGATCGAGTTGTAATATGGACGAATGGAAACACCATATATTTT.

This clonotype was seen ten or more times. The gene calls are TRBV7-9 and TRBJ2-3; D ambiguous. Germline assignment: CDR1 SEHNR and CDR2 FQNEAQ (reference sequence). The CDR3 runs 16 residues. V lost 2 bases and J 1 base, leaving 13 bases between the germline ends. The CDR3 here is CASSLFGRGGTDTQYF. The DNA for the CDR3 is TGTGCCAGCAGCTTATTTGGAAGAGGTGGCACAGATACGCAGTATTTT.

The gene calls are TRBV9 and TRBJ1-1; D is unclear. This CDR3 contains 14 residues. Germline CDR1 and CDR2: SGDLS and YYNGEE. V lost 0 bases and J 1 base, leaving 7 bases between the germline ends. In DNA form, the CDR3 reads TGTGCCAGCAGCGTAGATGTCGGGAACACTGAAGCTTTCTTT. Translated: CASSVDVGNTEAFF.

As regards this clonotype: This may be a read error: a much more frequent sequence differs by one nucleotide. Here the CDR3 reads CGARDGVRSQPQHF. The CDR3 DNA sequence: TGCGGTGCTAGAGACGGGGTTAGGAGCCAGCCCCAGCATTTT. The chain uses TRBV20-1 and TRBJ1-5; no firm D call. This CDR3 region has 14 residues. The germline gives CDR1 DFQATT, CDR2 SNEGSKA (reference sequence).

Points on this clonotype: The junction does not match germline at one end; this may be a read error. This rearrangement joins TRBV4-1 to TRBJ1-5, with D tentatively TRBD1 (6 bases). The CDR3 spans 15 residues. Germline values: CDR1 MGHRA, CDR2 YSYEKL. CDR3 amino acids: CASSQIEGEDQPQHF. Here the CDR3 DNA reads TGTGCCAGCAGCCAAATCGAGGGGGAAGATCAGCCCCAGCATTTT.

The gene calls are TRBV6-2 or TRBV6-3 and TRBJ1-1; no firm D call. Germline V gene lookup returns CDR1 MNHEY and CDR2 SVGEGT. The length of the CDR3 is 12 residues. V was shortened by 10 bases and J by 1 base, with 10 bases between the two germline ends. CDR3 protein: CATSLTNTEAFF. The DNA of the CDR3 is TGTGCCACCTCCTTGACGAACACTGAAGCTTTCTTT.

In this sample, this clonotype turned up many times. The chain carries TRBV15 and TRBJ2-7; 7 bases fit TRBD2. The CDR3 runs 16 residues. Germline V lookup: CDR1 LNHNV, CDR2 YYDKDF (reference sequence). V was pared by 1 base and J by 0 bases, with 6 bases of the junction left unmatched. CDR3 DNA: TGTGCCACCAGCAGAGGCTTGCGGGAGAACTCCTACGAGCAGTACTTC. Protein product: CATSRGLRENSYEQYF.

This clonotype was counted between two and nine times. The rearrangement uses TRBV29-1 and TRBJ2-3, with D possibly being TRBD2 (5 bases). Trimming cost V 7 bases and J 1 base, with 15 bases left between them. This CDR3 spans 14 amino acids. CDR1 and CDR2 (germline): SQVTM, ANQGSEA. CDR3 loop: CSGSPTRGTDTQYF. DNA for the CDR3: TGCAGCGGATCCCCGACGCGGGGCACAGATACGCAGTATTTT.

Ten or more counts support this clonotype. The rearrangement links TRBV7-6 to TRBJ1-5; D is unresolved. This CDR3 is 13 amino acids long. Germline-derived CDR1 and CDR2 are SGHVS and FNYEAQ. V was trimmed by 4 bases and J by 6 bases, leaving 10 bases between them. CDR3 loop: CASSSQVGQPQHF. DNA for the CDR3: TGTGCCAGCAGCTCCCAGGTGGGTCAGCCCCAGCATTTT.

This clonotype was seen at least ten times. The rearrangement uses TRBV28 and TRBJ2-3; D perhaps matches TRBD2 (5 bases). Germline CDR1 MDHEN, CDR2 SYDVKM. CDR3 length equals 13 residues. Trimming left V 6 bases short and J 4 bases short, with 11 bases between. CDR3 in DNA: TGTGCCAGCAGGGAGCTAGCTTCAGATACGCAGTATTTT. It encodes CASRELASDTQYF.

This clonotype was observed at least ten times. The chain joins TRBV7-2 to TRBJ2-1, with D possibly matching TRBD1 (6 bases). The germline V gene has CDR1 SGHTA and CDR2 FQGNSA. Trimming shortened V by 5 bases and J by 5 bases, and 16 bases separated the two germline ends. This CDR3 is 15 amino acids long. The CDR3 region has the DNA TGTGCCAGCAGCCCCTGGGGGCTAGGGGACAATGAGCAGTTCTTC. It translates to CASSPWGLGDNEQFF.

The chain employs TRBV28 and TRBJ2-3, with 12 nucleotides matching TRBD2. The junction had 4 bases not matched to a gene; V was cut back by 3 bases and J by 3 bases. Germline CDR1 and CDR2: MDHEN and SYDVKM. This CDR3 is built from 16 residues. CDR3 in amino acids: CASSFRLAGETDTQYF. Here the CDR3 DNA reads TGTGCCAGCAGTTTCAGACTAGCGGGAGAGACAGATACGCAGTATTTT.

In this sample, this clonotype turned up a few times. This chain connects TRBV20-1 to TRBJ1-3; D not resolved. CDR1 is DFQATT, CDR2 SNEGSKA, per germline (reference sequence). This CDR3 has 13 amino acids. V was clipped by 4 bases and J by 0 bases, with 7 bases between them. The CDR3 spells CSATSPSGNTIYF. Written as DNA, the CDR3 is TGCAGTGCTACCTCACCCTCTGGAAACACCATATATTTT.

The chain recombines TRBV12-3 or TRBV12-4 with TRBJ2-3; D is uncertain. Trimming removed 3 bases at V and 2 bases at J, with 9 bases between. The CDR3 covers 14 residues. CDR3 nucleotide sequence: TGTGCCAGCAGTTTGGGCAGACCCACAGATACGCAGTATTTT. The encoded protein is CASSLGRPTDTQYF.

This clonotype was detected a few times. CDR3 sequence: CASSQTGTTTYEQYF. In DNA, the CDR3 is TGTGCCAGCAGCCAAACCGGGACTACAACCTACGAGCAGTACTTC. The chain joins TRBV5-5 to TRBJ2-7; TRBD2 agrees at 7 bases. In germline, CDR1 is SGHKS, CDR2 YYEKEE (reference sequence). CDR3 length equals 15 residues. Trimming cost V 4 bases and J 2 bases; bases outside gene matches: 9.

This clonotype has just a few counts. This chain uses TRBV4-3 with TRBJ2-1; D remains ambiguous. Germline CDR1 and CDR2: LGHNA and YSLEER. Trimming took 0 bases from V and 0 from J, leaving 18 bases between them. This CDR3 spans 19 amino acids. The CDR3 nucleotides are TGCGCCAGCAGCCAAGACCACCCCTCCTTACTTGCCTCCTACAATGAGCAGTTCTTC. Encoded protein: CASSQDHPSLLASYNEQFF.

At least ten counts were recorded for this clonotype. The rearrangement links TRBV7-9 to TRBJ2-7; TRBD1 might be the D (6 bases). CDR1 and CDR2 from the germline V gene are SEHNR and FQNEAQ (reference sequence). This CDR3 spans 13 amino acids. V lost 7 bases, J lost 5 bases, and 15 bases lay in between. The CDR3: CASTGTSSNEQYF. The CDR3 coding sequence is TGTGCCAGCACCGGGACATCCTCGAACGAGCAGTACTTC.

This clonotype appeared many times. The chain has TRBV29-1 and TRBJ2-7, with D tentatively TRBD1 (6 bases). Germline values: CDR1 SQVTM, CDR2 ANQGSEA. The length of the CDR3 is 12 residues. The CDR3 coding sequence is TGCAGTTACGGACAGAGCTCCTACGAGCAGTACTTC. Its protein is CSYGQSSYEQYF.

This clonotype was seen more than once but under ten times. The chain uses TRBV19 and TRBJ2-2; D remains ambiguous. Germline CDR1 LNHDA, CDR2 SQIVND (reference sequence). V lost 6 bases, J lost 2 bases, and 16 bases lay in between. The CDR3 loop spans 16 amino acids. DNA for the CDR3: TGTGCCAGTAGCCCACTCCGGGCAACTAACACCGGGGAGCTGTTTTTT. This codes for CASSPLRATNTGELFF.

This clonotype has a count of ten or more. The CDR3 DNA follows: TGTGCCAGCAGCTTACTCGGTAGCAATCAGCCCCAGCATTTT. This codes for CASSLLGSNQPQHF. The chain carries TRBV28 and TRBJ1-5; D not certain. V was trimmed by 6 bases and J by 0 bases, leaving 9 bases between them. The CDR3 spans 14 residues. Germline lookup yields CDR1 MDHEN and CDR2 SYDVKM.

Ten or more counts support this clonotype. V is TRBV28 and J is TRBJ2-3; D uncertain. The CDR3 is 12 amino acids. Per germline, CDR1 MDHEN and CDR2 SYDVKM. V lost 7 bases, J lost 7 bases, and 12 bases lay in between. The CDR3 DNA reads as TGTGCCAGCACCTCACAAAGGAATACGCAGTATTTT. This codes for CASTSQRNTQYF. Looking up the rest from reference TRBV28 and TRBJ2-3 gives the full variable domain: DVKVTQSSRYLVKRTGEKVFLECVQDMDHENMFWYRQDPGLGLRLIYFSYDVKMKEKGDIPEGYSVSREKKERFSLILESASTNQTSMYLCASTSQRNTQYFGPGTRLTVL.

This clonotype was picked up many times. This chain links TRBV19 with TRBJ1-6; D is ambiguous. Germline CDR1 reads LNHDA; CDR2 reads SQIVND (reference sequence). Trimming shortened V by 2 bases and J by 9 bases, and 5 bases separated the two germline ends. CDR3 length: 12 amino acids. The CDR3 bases are TGTGCCAGTAGTATACCGGGTTCACCCCTCCACTTT. Its protein product is CASSIPGSPLHF.

This clonotype has at least ten counts. The CDR3 region has the DNA TGCGCCAGCAGCCAAGGACTAGCAAAGTCCTACGAGCAGTACTTC. Its protein is CASSQGLAKSYEQYF. The V call is TRBV4-3, the J call TRBJ2-7, with 7 positions matching TRBD2. Germline-derived CDR1 and CDR2 are LGHNA and YSLEER. V gave up 1 base and J gave up 1 base; unmatched junction bases: 4. The CDR3 is 15 amino acids.

J is TRBJ1-5 and V is TRBV19; TRBD1 is a possible D gene (6 bases). Trimming took 3 bases from V and 6 from J, leaving 12 bases between them. The germline V gene encodes CDR1 LNHDA and CDR2 SQIVND (reference sequence). This CDR3 region has 14 residues. The CDR3 sequence is CASSMGGDTQPQHF. In DNA form, the CDR3 reads TGTGCCAGTAGTATGGGAGGGGACACTCAGCCCCAGCATTTT.